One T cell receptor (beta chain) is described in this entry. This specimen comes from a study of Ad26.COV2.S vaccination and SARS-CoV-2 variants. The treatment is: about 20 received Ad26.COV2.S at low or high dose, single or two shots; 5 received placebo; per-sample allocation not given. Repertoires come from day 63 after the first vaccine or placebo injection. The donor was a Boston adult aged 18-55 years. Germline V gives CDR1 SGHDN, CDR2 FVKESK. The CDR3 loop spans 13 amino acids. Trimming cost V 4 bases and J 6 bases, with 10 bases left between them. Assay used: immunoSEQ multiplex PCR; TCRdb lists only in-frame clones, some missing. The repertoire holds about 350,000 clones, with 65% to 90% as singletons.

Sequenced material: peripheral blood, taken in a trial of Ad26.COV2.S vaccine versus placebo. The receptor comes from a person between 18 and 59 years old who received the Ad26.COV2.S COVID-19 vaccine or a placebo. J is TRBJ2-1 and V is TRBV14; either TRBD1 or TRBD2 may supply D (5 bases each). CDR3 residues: CASSPGLGNEQFF. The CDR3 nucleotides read TGTGCCAGCAGCCCGGGGCTGGGCAATGAGCAGTTCTTC.